This section outlines one T cell receptor beta chain sequence together with its context. The antigen is undetermined. With UMIs, 5'RACE template switching was used to make TCR beta cDNA. Reprocessing the 5' RACE reads, TCRdb reports a single entry for every CDR3 protein and omits DNA. The sample's table shows over 150,000 distinct CDR3 sequences. These data are taken from a study of T cells expressing NK-cell markers. Study at large: The authors sequenced eight donors, of whom seven were HCMV-seropositive and one was seronegative. Study-level findings and limits: The leading position in the CD3+CD56-NKG2C+ fraction of a few donors also went to these clonotypes. Of CD8+ T cells, about 1.0-8% belonged to dominant NKG2C+ clonotypes in 5 to 7 donors.

The CDR3 is 16 amino acids. In germline, CDR1 is SGHNT, CDR2 YENEEA. This TCR was recovered from a man aged 18-75 years in good health. V usage is TRBV11-3 and J usage is TRBJ2-3; the TCRdb call, TRBD1, lacks DNA for checking. Sequenced: blood T cells: a sorted CD56 or NKG2C T cell subset, CD4+ or CD8+ T cells, or bulk PBMC T cells (not recorded which). CDR3 sequence reads: CASSLSEGPPSDTQYF.